A selection of T cell receptor beta chains follows, all from one sample in a study of T cells in localized non-small cell lung cancer. Repertoires were generated with immunoSEQ multiplex PCR, while TCRdb's copy carries only in-frame clones and drops some. The repertoire holds about 21,000 clones, with 70% to 90% as singletons. This sample comprised PBMCs, obtained before any cancer treatment. The receptor source for this set is a woman aged 40 to 75 with stage II squamous cell lung carcinoma. Each CDR3 is given with its conserved first and last residue. The order of the fields is clone size, J gene, D gene, V gene, CDR3 length, CDR3 protein, CDR3 DNA. The D gene is left open where the match is weak. Where a row states a size, it is once, few, many or the class of an expanded clone; other rows omit it.

>.|TRBJ2-1|TRBD2|TRBV11-2|16
CASSLTQLAGMGEQFF
TGTGCCAGCAGCTTAACGCAACTAGCGGGAATGGGTGAGCAGTTCTTC
>.|TRBJ2-1|.|TRBV7-2|14
CASSLASQVGEQFF
TGTGCCAGCAGCTTAGCTTCTCAGGTCGGTGAGCAGTTCTTC
>.|TRBJ2-2|TRBD1|TRBV5-5|15
CASSFRGQNTGELFF
TGTGCCAGCAGCTTCAGGGGGCAGAACACCGGGGAGCTGTTTTTT
>.|TRBJ2-7|TRBD2|TRBV6-1|16
CASSAPGLAGPYEQYF
TGTGCCAGCAGTGCTCCGGGACTAGCGGGTCCCTACGAGCAGTACTTC
>.|TRBJ2-1|TRBD2|TRBV7-2|16
CASSFGTSGSYNEQFF
TGTGCCAGCAGCTTTGGGACTAGCGGGTCCTACAATGAGCAGTTCTTC
>.|TRBJ2-3|.|TRBV2|13
CASNVAMTDTQYF
TGTGCCAGCAACGTAGCGATGACAGATACGCAGTATTTT
>.|TRBJ2-3|.|TRBV5-4|15
CASSPGFTSTDTQYF
TGTGCCAGCAGCCCAGGGTTTACTAGCACAGATACGCAGTATTTT
>.|TRBJ2-7|.|TRBV25-1|13
CASSAPAVHEQYF
TGTGCCAGCAGTGCCCCGGCGGTCCACGAGCAGTACTTC
>.|TRBJ2-7|TRBD1|TRBV10-3|13
CAISEGTGDEQYF
TGTGCCATCAGTGAGGGGACAGGGGACGAGCAGTACTTC
>.|TRBJ2-2|.|TRBV5-1|14
CASSGGGNTGELFF
TGCGCCAGCTCAGGAGGGGGGAACACCGGGGAGCTGTTTTTT
>.|TRBJ2-7|.|TRBV20-1|11
CSASRVGEQYF
TGCAGTGCTAGCAGGGTGGGCGAGCAGTACTTC
>.|TRBJ1-1|.|TRBV7-6|13
CASSPGRNTEAFF
TGTGCCAGCAGCCCTGGACGGAACACTGAAGCTTTCTTT
>.|TRBJ2-7|TRBD1|TRBV9|16
CASSVSPGQSTYEQYF
TGTGCCAGCAGCGTATCCCCGGGACAGAGCACCTACGAGCAGTACTTC
>few|TRBJ2-2|.|TRBV11-2|15
CASSLDSGFTGELFF
TGTGCCAGCAGCTTAGATTCTGGATTTACCGGGGAGCTGTTTTTT
>.|TRBJ1-4|.|TRBV7-3|13
CASSPGGGEKLFF
TGCGCCAGCAGCCCTGGCGGAGGGGAAAAACTGTTTTTT
>few|TRBJ1-4|TRBD1|TRBV2|14
CASKGQSGSEKLFF
TGTGCCAGCAAGGGACAGTCTGGGAGTGAAAAACTGTTTTTT
>.|TRBJ1-1|.|TRBV7-3|13
CASSLGGSTEAFF
TGTGCCAGCAGCTTAGGAGGGAGCACTGAAGCTTTCTTT
>.|TRBJ2-1|TRBD1|TRBV7-7|13
CASSLMQGDEQFF
TGTGCCAGCAGCTTGATGCAGGGGGATGAGCAGTTCTTC
>.|TRBJ2-6|.|TRBV7-9|11
CASSPIDVLTF
TGTGCCAGCAGCCCCATTGACGTCCTGACTTTC
>.|TRBJ1-2|.|TRBV28|12
CASLLWGGGYTF
TGTGCCAGCCTCCTTTGGGGGGGCGGCTACACCTTC
>.|TRBJ2-5|.|TRBV7-3|16
CASSLRGFQPLETQYF
TGTGCCAGCAGCTTAAGGGGATTCCAACCCTTAGAGACCCAGTACTTC
>.|TRBJ2-1|.|TRBV5-1|15
CASSLDMSLSNEQFF
TGCGCCAGCAGCTTGGATATGTCGCTTTCCAATGAGCAGTTCTTC
>.|TRBJ2-1|TRBD2|TRBV9|14
CASSVDPGGDEQFF
TGTGCCAGCAGCGTAGATCCGGGAGGAGATGAGCAGTTCTTC
>.|TRBJ1-1|TRBD1|TRBV25-1|14
CASASGQGNTEAFF
TGTGCCAGCGCCTCGGGACAGGGGAACACTGAAGCTTTCTTT
>.|TRBJ1-2|.|TRBV5-6|17
CASSSLGHHRANYGYTF
TGTGCCAGCAGCTCCCTCGGACACCACCGAGCTAACTATGGCTACACCTTC
>.|TRBJ2-7|.|TRBV29-1|12
CSVGSSGIEQYF
TGCAGCGTTGGAAGTAGCGGTATCGAGCAGTACTTC
>once|TRBJ2-7|TRBD2|TRBV27|12
CASSLPSGKSYF
TGTGCCAGCAGTTTACCTAGCGGGAAATCATACTTC
>.|TRBJ1-5|.|TRBV6-1|14
CASRLDSIDQPQHF
TGTGCCAGCAGGTTAGACAGTATCGATCAGCCCCAGCATTTT
>few|TRBJ2-7|.|TRBV29-1|12
CSVGEGSYEQYF
TGCAGCGTTGGCGAGGGGTCCTACGAGCAGTACTTC
>few|TRBJ2-7|.|TRBV5-6|13
CASSPWTNEAMNF
TGTGCCAGCAGCCCTTGGACAAACGAGGCCATGAACTTC
>once|TRBJ1-1|TRBD1|TRBV6-5|15
CASTHSYRGYTEAFF
TGTGCCAGCACTCATTCTTACAGGGGGTACACTGAAGCTTTCTTT
>.|TRBJ2-5|.|TRBV7-3|13
CASSLTGMETQYF
TGTGCCAGCAGCTTAACCGGAATGGAGACCCAGTACTTC
>.|TRBJ1-5|TRBD1|TRBV10-3|15
CAISDPQGGNQPQHF
TGTGCCATCAGTGATCCACAGGGGGGTAATCAGCCCCAGCATTTT
>.|TRBJ2-7|.|TRBV15|17
CATSREGAGPYLYEQYF
TGTGCCACCAGCAGAGAGGGAGCAGGCCCCTATTTGTACGAGCAGTACTTC
>.|TRBJ2-1|TRBD2|TRBV28|15
CASSLTGLGYNEQFF
TGTGCCAGCAGTTTGACGGGACTAGGCTACAATGAGCAGTTCTTC
>.|TRBJ2-5|TRBD2|TRBV7-8|17
CASTLGWAASGQETQYF
TGTGCCAGCACCTTAGGATGGGCGGCTAGCGGGCAAGAGACCCAGTACTTC
>.|TRBJ1-3|.|TRBV4-3|16
CASSQDRGHSGNTIYF
TGCGCCAGCAGCCAAGACAGGGGACACTCTGGAAACACCATATATTTT
>.|TRBJ2-7|.|TRBV7-2|14
CASSLGWGGHEQYF
TGTGCCAGCAGCTTAGGTTGGGGTGGGCACGAGCAGTACTTC
>.|TRBJ1-2|TRBD1|TRBV27|14
CASSLGTGGGGYTF
TGTGCCAGCAGTTTAGGGACAGGGGGCGGCGGCTACACCTTC
>.|TRBJ2-7|.|TRBV5-1|13
CASSPGGEGEQYF
TGCGCCAGCAGCCCAGGTGGGGAAGGCGAGCAGTACTTC
>.|TRBJ2-7|.|TRBV4-2|16
CASSYRPGRADYEQYF
TGTGCCAGCAGTTACCGACCGGGCCGGGCGGACTACGAGCAGTACTTC
>.|TRBJ2-2|.|TRBV4-2|17
CASSHPDFLGNTGELFF
TGTGCCAGCAGCCACCCGGACTTCCTCGGGAACACCGGGGAGCTGTTTTTT
>.|TRBJ1-2|.|TRBV4-2|14
CASSPLTGTQGYTF
TGTGCCAGCAGCCCCCTTACAGGGACGCAAGGCTACACCTTC
>.|TRBJ1-2|.|TRBV19|15
CASSHRETGNYGYTF
TGTGCCAGTAGTCATCGGGAAACAGGGAACTATGGCTACACCTTC
>.|TRBJ1-3|.|TRBV9|16
CASSVEWGLAGNTIYF
TGTGCCAGCAGCGTAGAGTGGGGGCTTGCTGGAAACACCATATATTTT
>.|TRBJ1-1|.|TRBV28|19
CASPPRDIGFGHKETEAFF
TGTGCCAGCCCCCCACGGGACATCGGTTTCGGACATAAGGAAACTGAAGCTTTCTTT